This passage covers 10 T cell receptor beta chains from one sample sequenced in a study of OX40 agonist ivuxolimab in advanced cancers. Using immunoSEQ multiplex PCR, the repertoire was profiled, and TCRdb retains in-frame clones only, with some absent. In the table there are approximately 19,000 clones, over 60% of which are singletons. The sample here was CD4+ or CD8+ T cells sorted from blood, taken in a trial of the OX40 agonist ivuxolimab. These TCRs come from an adult with an advanced solid tumor such as melanoma, head and neck, liver or kidney cancer.

This clone was counted only a few times. This chain uses TRBV4-2 with TRBJ2-7; D not certain. V dropped 0 bases and J dropped 3 bases, with 12 bases sitting between them. CDR3 size: 15 residues. Germline V CDR1 and CDR2: LGHNA, YNFKEQ. This chain's CDR3 is CASSQDTGPGYEQYF. In DNA form, the CDR3 reads TGTGCCAGCAGCCAAGATACGGGTCCAGGCTACGAGCAGTACTTC.

This clone showed up just once. This chain links TRBV2 with TRBJ2-5; 10 bases align to TRBD2. CDR1 is SNHLY, CDR2 FYNNEI, per germline. This CDR3 contains 15 residues. V dropped 9 bases and J dropped 4; count of bases not matched to a gene: 11. The CDR3 sequence: CARRGVAGGGETQYF. CDR3 bases: TGTGCCAGAAGGGGGGTAGCGGGAGGAGGAGAGACCCAGTACTTC.

The chain combines TRBV7-2 with TRBJ2-7; D unclear. The CDR3 has 11 amino acids. V lost 8 bases and J lost 6, with 11 bases in between. Germline V CDR1 and CDR2: SGHTA, FQGNSA. The CDR3, as DNA: TGTGCCAGCGGTGACCCCATCGAGCAGTACTTC. Amino acid sequence: CASGDPIEQYF.

CDR3 nucleotides: TGTGCCAGCAGCTTAGGGGGGTCGGCCCGCGACCCTGGAAACACCATATATTTT. Amino acids: CASSLGGSARDPGNTIYF. This chain uses TRBV7-9 with TRBJ1-3, with D possibly matching TRBD1 (5 bases). V was trimmed by 1 base and J by 2 bases, leaving 18 bases between them. Germline CDR1 and CDR2: SEHNR and FQNEAQ (reference sequence). This CDR3 spans 18 amino acids.

This clone was observed a few times. The J gene is TRBJ1-5, the V gene TRBV7-9; 10 bases agree with TRBD1. Germline V gene sequence: CDR1 SEHNR, CDR2 FQNEAQ (reference sequence). Losses at the gene ends were 5 bases for V and 5 bases for J; bases not matched to a gene: 3. The CDR3 is made up of 14 amino acids. CDR3 sequence: CASSLTGGDQPQHF. The CDR3 DNA follows: TGTGCCAGCAGCCTGACAGGGGGCGATCAGCCCCAGCATTTT.

The chain uses TRBV4-1 and TRBJ2-3; D uncertain. Germline V CDR1 and CDR2: MGHRA, YSYEKL. The CDR3 runs 13 residues. The V gene lost 0 bases and the J gene lost 5 bases, with 6 bases spanning the gap. Written as DNA, the CDR3 is TGCGCCAGCAGCCAAGACTGGCAAGATACGCAGTATTTT. Its protein product is CASSQDWQDTQYF.

J is TRBJ1-2 and V is TRBV6-1; D is unclear. The CDR3 totals 12 residues. Per the germline V gene, CDR1 is MNHNS and CDR2 is SASEGT. Deletions cut 5 bases from V and 7 bases from J, with 11 bases between. The CDR3 DNA sequence: TGTGCCAGCAGTTCTGGCGCCCCTGGCTACACCTTC. This gives the protein CASSSGAPGYTF.

The genes are TRBV20-1 and TRBJ2-2; D unclear. CDR3 length: 11 residues. CDR1 and CDR2 from the germline V gene are DFQATT and SNEGSKA (reference sequence). V lost 4 bases to trimming and J lost 1 base, with 1 base between them. Here the CDR3 DNA reads TGCAGTGCTAAGAACACCGGGGAGCTGTTTTTT. This encodes CSAKNTGELFF.

This rearrangement joins TRBV5-4 to TRBJ1-1; no definite D call. Germline assignment: CDR1 SGHNT and CDR2 YYREEE (reference sequence). The CDR3 length is 12 residues. V lost 4 bases and J 1 base, leaving 5 bases between the germline ends. CDR3 loop: CASSQGNTEAFF. CDR3 in DNA: TGTGCCAGCAGCCAAGGGAACACTGAAGCTTTCTTT. Full variable domain (rest looked up from reference TRBV5-4 and TRBJ1-1): ETGVTQSPTHLIKTRGQQVTLRCSSQSGHNTVSWYQQALGQGPQFIFQYYREEENGRGNFPPRFSGLQFPNYSSELNVNALELDDSALYLCASSQGNTEAFFGQGTRLTVV.

The chain is built from TRBV28 and TRBJ2-1; 9 bases align to TRBD2. The CDR3 length is 16 residues. Germline trimming cut 2 bases from V and 0 bases from J; bases unmatched to any gene: 2. In germline, CDR1 is MDHEN, CDR2 SYDVKM. The CDR3 nucleotides read TGTGCCAGCAGTTTAGGGCGGGAGGGCTCCTACAATGAGCAGTTCTTC. Protein product: CASSLGREGSYNEQFF.